The 18 T cell receptor beta chains listed next were all sequenced from one sample in a study of human thymus T cells. Clones were sequenced by immunoSEQ multiplex PCR, and TCRdb holds only the in-frame ones, with some missing. The sample contains roughly 120,000 clones, over 85% of which appear only once. Resected material from corrective heart surgery provided the thymus tissue analysed. Specimen: thymus tissue. The source is a boy in the first two years of life with a congenital heart defect but otherwise immunologically healthy.

The gene calls are TRBV5-5 and TRBJ2-7; 12 nucleotides match TRBD2. The trim removed 0 bases at V and 4 bases at J, leaving 11 bases unmatched. The CDR3 has 18 amino acids. The V gene's germline CDR1 is SGHKS and CDR2 YYEKEE (reference sequence). The CDR3 region is CASSLVCYTGLAGYEQYF. In DNA form, the CDR3 reads TGTGCCAGCAGCTTGGTTTGTTATACGGGACTAGCGGGTTACGAGCAGTACTTC.

This chain links TRBV7-9 with TRBJ2-2; D is uncertain. Between the trimmed V and J ends, which lost 6 bases and 0 bases, there was a span of 14 bases. CDR3 length equals 16 residues. Germline V gives CDR1 SEHNR, CDR2 FQNEAQ (reference sequence). The CDR3 DNA is TGTGCCAGCAGGTCCCAGGCGAACGCGAACACCGGGGAGCTGTTTTTT. Translation gives CASRSQANANTGELFF. The complete variable domain, with remaining parts taken from reference TRBV7-9 and TRBJ2-2, reads DTGVSQNPRHKITKRGQNVTFRCDPISEHNRLYWYRQTLGQGPEFLTYFQNEAQLEKSRLLSDRFSAERPKGSFSTLEIQRTEQGDSAMYLCASRSQANANTGELFFGEGSRLTVL.

The chain recombines TRBV28 with TRBJ1-2, with D unresolved. There are 14 residues in the CDR3. With 2 bases removed from V and 0 bases from J, the gap between germline ends came to 7 bases. The germline CDR1 and CDR2 sequences are MDHEN and SYDVKM. CDR3 protein: CASSLGRSNYGYTF. The CDR3 DNA follows: TGTGCCAGCAGTTTAGGCCGTTCTAACTATGGCTACACCTTC.

The chain is built from TRBV5-6 and TRBJ2-5; 9 bases agree with TRBD2. J gave up 5 bases and V 4 bases, and 9 bases lay outside the gene matches. CDR3 length equals 15 residues. The germline CDR1 and CDR2 sequences are SGHDT and YYEEEE. Here the CDR3 DNA reads TGTGCCAGCAGCAACCTAGCGGGGCGAATGGAGACCCAGTACTTC. It yields the protein CASSNLAGRMETQYF.

The J gene is TRBJ2-7, the V gene TRBV19; D could derive from TRBD1 or TRBD2 (5 bases each). Trimming removed 7 bases from V and 6 bases from J, with 19 bases in between. Germline V gene lookup returns CDR1 LNHDA and CDR2 SQIVND (reference sequence). This CDR3 is 14 amino acids long. This chain's CDR3 is CASNGGKEVGEQYF. The CDR3 DNA follows: TGTGCCAGTAATGGGGGTAAGGAGGTAGGCGAGCAGTACTTC.

V gene TRBV4-3 combines with J gene TRBJ1-6; weak D call: TRBD1 (5 bases). Germline assignment: CDR1 LGHNA and CDR2 YSLEER. The germline V and J ends were trimmed by 4 bases and 3 bases, with 10 bases remaining between them. CDR3 length: 15 amino acids. DNA for the CDR3: TGCGCCAGCAGCCGGGCAGACAGCTATAATTCACCCCTCCACTTT. Translating gives CASSRADSYNSPLHF.

This sequence joins TRBV7-8 and TRBJ1-3, with 7 bases identical to TRBD1. Trimming at V came to 4 bases and at J to 5 bases, leaving 8 bases not matched to a gene. The CDR3 covers 15 residues. The germline V gene has CDR1 SGHVS and CDR2 FQNEAQ. Written as DNA, the CDR3 is TGTGCCAGCAGCTACCCTAGACAGGGTCGAAACACCATATATTTT. Protein product: CASSYPRQGRNTIYF.

The CDR3 here is CAILRGSNSPLHF. CDR3 coding DNA: TGTGCCATCCTCAGGGGGTCAAATTCACCCCTCCACTTT. V is TRBV10-3 and J is TRBJ1-6; TRBD1 agrees at 7 bases. The V and J ends lost 8 bases and 7 bases, in that order; junction bases with no gene match: 5. CDR1 ENHRY and CDR2 SYGVKD come from the germline V gene. This CDR3 comprises 13 residues.

This chain uses TRBV6-5 with TRBJ1-1; D not resolved. The CDR3 sequence is 13 residues long. V dropped 7 bases and J dropped 1 base, with 10 bases sitting between them. Germline CDR1 and CDR2: MNHEY and SVGAGI. The CDR3 DNA is TGTGCCAGCACTGCGGGCCCGAACACTGAAGCTTTCTTT. Translating gives CASTAGPNTEAFF.

The chain carries TRBV7-8 and TRBJ2-5; D could derive from TRBD1 or TRBD2 (5 bases each). Germline CDR1 and CDR2: SGHVS and FQNEAQ. Trimming left V 6 bases short and J 2 bases short, with 25 bases between. The CDR3 length is 18 residues. CDR3 region: CASRGPGPEDRDQETQYF. DNA of the CDR3: TGTGCCAGCAGGGGGCCGGGACCCGAGGACCGTGATCAAGAGACCCAGTACTTC. Complete variable domain (other parts from reference TRBV7-8 and TRBJ2-5): GAGVSQSPRYKVAKRGQDVALRCDPISGHVSLFWYQQALGQGPEFLTYFQNEAQLDKSGLPSDRFFAERPEGSVSTLKIQRTQQEDSAVYLCASRGPGPEDRDQETQYFGPGTRLLVL.

This clone has a single count. The chain is built from TRBV4-2 and TRBJ2-5; TRBD2 matches 8 bases. Trimming cost V 0 bases and J 1 base; bases outside gene matches: 10. Germline V gene data show CDR1 as LGHNA and CDR2 as YNFKEQ. The CDR3 covers 18 residues. In DNA, the CDR3 is TGTGCCAGCAGCCAAGAGCGGGCGGAGCGGGGGCCCCAAGAGACCCAGTACTTC. Translating it yields CASSQERAERGPQETQYF.

V usage is TRBV13 and J usage is TRBJ1-1, with 7 bases matching TRBD1. Trimming at V came to 4 bases and at J to 1 base, leaving 18 bases not matched to a gene. This CDR3 comprises 19 residues. The V gene's germline CDR1 is PRHDT and CDR2 FYEKMQ (reference sequence). The CDR3 protein is CASSSRQGQFEGGNTEAFF. Written as DNA, the CDR3 is TGTGCCAGCAGCTCACGACAGGGCCAATTTGAGGGTGGGAACACTGAAGCTTTCTTT.

The gene calls are TRBV28 and TRBJ2-5; the D gene is possibly TRBD1 (6 bases). The germline V gene has CDR1 MDHEN and CDR2 SYDVKM. V lost 5 bases, J lost 1 base, and 23 bases lay in between. The CDR3 is 18 residues long. CDR3 sequence (DNA): TGTGCCAGCAGTCGCAGGAAATCCCTCAGGGGTTTCCAAGAGACCCAGTACTTC. Its translation: CASSRRKSLRGFQETQYF.

This sequence joins TRBV4-1 and TRBJ1-2; 8 nucleotides align to TRBD1. CDR3 length: 13 amino acids. Trimming at V came to 6 bases and at J to 2 bases, leaving 2 bases not matched to a gene. Per the germline V gene, CDR1 is MGHRA and CDR2 is YSYEKL. CDR3 DNA sequence: TGCGCCAGCAGAAGACAGGGGAACTATGGCTACACCTTC. As protein: CASRRQGNYGYTF.

The gene calls are TRBV30 and TRBJ2-3; weak D call: TRBD1 (6 bases). Germline V lookup: CDR1 GTSNPN, CDR2 SVGIG (reference sequence). The CDR3 totals 18 residues. The V gene lost 0 bases and the J gene lost 4 bases, with 23 bases spanning the gap. The CDR3 is CAWSVLVSSGDSADTQYF. DNA of the CDR3: TGTGCCTGGAGTGTATTGGTTTCGTCAGGGGATAGCGCAGATACGCAGTATTTT.

The chain carries TRBV11-2 and TRBJ2-7; D is unresolved. The germline V gene encodes CDR1 SGHAT and CDR2 FQNNGV. The CDR3 consists of 13 residues. The V gene lost 5 bases and the J gene lost 2 bases, with 10 bases spanning the gap. This chain's CDR3 is CASSPGKAYEQYF. CDR3 nucleotides: TGTGCCAGCAGCCCCGGCAAGGCCTACGAGCAGTACTTC.

The chain carries TRBV5-4 and TRBJ1-3; no reliable D call. The CDR3 extends over 15 amino acids. V was pared by 3 bases and J by 2 bases, with 12 bases between. Germline V gene sequence: CDR1 SGHNT, CDR2 YYREEE (reference sequence). This CDR3 reads CASSSSPRPGNTIYF. Written as DNA, the CDR3 is TGTGCCAGCAGCTCGTCTCCGAGACCTGGAAACACCATATATTTT.

The rearrangement uses TRBV18 and TRBJ2-2; 8 nucleotides agree with TRBD2. CDR3 length: 16 residues. J lost 3 bases, V lost 3 bases, and 6 bases had no gene match. Per the germline V gene, CDR1 is KGHSH and CDR2 is LQKENI. The CDR3 sequence: CASSPSGLVDTGELFF. The CDR3 DNA reads TGTGCCAGCTCACCCTCGGGACTAGTAGACACCGGGGAGCTGTTTTTT.